A single sample is the source of the 15 T cell receptor beta chains below, sequenced in a study. TCRdb re-analysed the 5' RACE reads in MiXCR, keeping a single row per CDR3 protein. This table has 35,000 to 50,000 distinct CDR3 sequences, around 28% appearing once. The sequenced sample consisted of tumor-infiltrating memory CD4+ T cells sorted from the breast tumor. Subset of the sample: memory CD4+ T cells, CD4+CD45RO+CD25-. The receptor source for this set is a female donor with breast cancer.

This clonotype appeared a few times. This chain connects TRBV4-1 to TRBJ1-1; D not certain. V was trimmed by 0 bases and J by 3 bases, leaving 14 bases between them. CDR3 length equals 16 residues. Germline CDR1 and CDR2: MGHRA and YSYEKL. Written as DNA, the CDR3 is TGCGCCAGCAGCCAAGATTCGGCAGGTGGCCACACTGAAGCTTTCTTT. It translates to CASSQDSAGGHTEAFF.

There are a few counts of this clonotype. The rearrangement joins TRBV29-1 to TRBJ2-7; D remains unclear. CDR3 length equals 10 residues. Germline loops: CDR1 SQVTM, CDR2 ANQGSEA. Trimming cost V 0 bases and J 5 bases, with 2 bases left between them. CDR3 in amino acids: CSVEEDEQYF. The CDR3, as DNA: TGCAGCGTTGAAGAGGACGAGCAGTACTTC.

The chain employs TRBV28 and TRBJ1-2; the match to TRBD1 covers 7 bases. V trimming: 6 bases; J trimming: 0 bases; junction bases outside the gene matches: 7. In germline, CDR1 is MDHEN, CDR2 SYDVKM. The CDR3 totals 15 residues. The CDR3 is CASRIQGGSNYGYTF. CDR3 sequence (DNA): TGTGCCAGCAGAATTCAGGGGGGCTCTAACTATGGCTACACCTTC.

The chain joins TRBV20-1 to TRBJ2-3; 12 bases match TRBD2. From germline, CDR1 is DFQATT and CDR2 SNEGSKA (reference sequence). V shed 0 bases, J shed 2 bases, and the junction held 15 bases outside the gene matches. The CDR3 loop spans 20 amino acids. Here the CDR3 DNA reads TGCAGTGCTAGAGACCCACCAGGGGCTACTAGCGGGAGGAACACAGATACGCAGTATTTT. Amino acid sequence: CSARDPPGATSGRNTDTQYF.

As regards this clonotype: At one boundary the junction diverges from the germline segment, which might be a read error. The chain employs TRBV5-1 and TRBJ2-1, with 9 bases that match TRBD1. Germline CDR1 reads SGHRS; CDR2 reads YFSETQ. The CDR3 is made up of 14 amino acids. The chain's CDR3 is CASSFWTGDNERFF. For the CDR3, the DNA is TGCGCCAGCAGCTTCTGGACAGGGGACAATGAGCGGTTCTTC. The whole variable domain, remainder taken from reference TRBV5-1 and TRBJ2-1, is KAGVTQTPRYLIKTRGQQVTLSCSPISGHRSVSWYQQTPGQGLQFLFEYFSETQRNKGNFPGRFSGRQFSNSRSEMNVSTLELGDSALYLCASSFWTGDNERFFGPGTRLTVL.

On this clonotype itself: A much larger clone sits a single nucleotide away, making a read error possible. V and J are TRBV10-3 and TRBJ1-6; TRBD1 aligns across 10 bases. V shed 3 bases, J shed 9 bases, and the junction held 2 bases outside the gene matches. The CDR3 has 14 amino acids. CDR1 is ENHRY, CDR2 SYGVKD, per germline. The CDR3 sequence is CAISDRTGGSPLHF. The CDR3 DNA reads as TGTGCCATCAGTGACAGGACAGGGGGTTCACCCCTCCACTTT.

This chain uses TRBV4-1 with TRBJ2-5; perhaps TRBD1 as D (6 bases). This CDR3 is built from 15 residues. Trimming removed 3 bases at V and 3 bases at J, with 14 bases between. Germline CDR1 reads MGHRA; CDR2 reads YSYEKL. CDR3 sequence: CASSHMGAGEETQYF. CDR3 DNA: TGCGCCAGCAGCCATATGGGGGCAGGGGAAGAGACCCAGTACTTC.

The table lists this clonotype with many counts. V usage is TRBV5-1 and J usage is TRBJ2-5; 8 bases map to TRBD2. Germline V CDR1 and CDR2: SGHRS, YFSETQ. The J segment lost 5 bases and the V segment lost 4 bases, leaving 16 bases of the junction unmatched. This CDR3 region has 17 residues. The CDR3 coding sequence is TGCGCCAGCAGCCCTTGGATACCGGGACTAGGAGAGGAGACCCAGTACTTC. Protein sequence: CASSPWIPGLGEETQYF.

The V call is TRBV6-6, the J call TRBJ1-2, with D unclear. V dropped 4 bases and J dropped 4 bases, with 7 bases sitting between them. The CDR3 has 12 residues. The V gene's germline CDR1 is MNHNY and CDR2 SVGAGI (reference sequence). The CDR3 DNA follows: TGTGCCAGCAGTTTGGACGGCTATGGCTACACCTTC. Protein sequence: CASSLDGYGYTF.

The J gene is TRBJ2-1, the V gene TRBV5-1; the match to TRBD2 covers 7 bases. Germline V gene data show CDR1 as SGHRS and CDR2 as YFSETQ. The length of the CDR3 is 13 residues. Trimming cost V 2 bases and J 8 bases; bases outside gene matches: 4. The CDR3 spells CASSLGGSDEQFF. The CDR3 nucleotides are TGCGCCAGCAGCTTAGGCGGGAGCGATGAGCAGTTCTTC.

This clonotype was detected a few times. V and J are TRBV7-9 and TRBJ2-3; D ambiguous. CDR1 is SEHNR and CDR2 is FQNEAQ in the germline V gene (reference sequence). Trimming took off 5 bases at V and 4 bases at J, with 4 bases between the two ends. The CDR3 covers 11 residues. CDR3 nucleotide sequence: TGTGCCAGCAGCATGTCAGATACGCAGTATTTT. Its translation is CASSMSDTQYF.

V is TRBV20-1 and J is TRBJ2-3; D is uncertain. The CDR3 is 11 residues long. Germline V gene lookup returns CDR1 DFQATT and CDR2 SNEGSKA (reference sequence). The V end lost 2 bases, the J end lost 3 bases, and 3 bases lay between the germline ends. The DNA for the CDR3 is TGCAGTGCTAGACAGACAGATACGCAGTATTTT. It yields the protein CSARQTDTQYF.

This clonotype was detected many times. The chain carries TRBV28 and TRBJ1-5; D remains unclear. Between the trimmed V and J ends, which lost 3 bases and 0 bases, there was a span of 6 bases. In germline, CDR1 is MDHEN, CDR2 SYDVKM. The CDR3 runs 14 residues. The CDR3 spells CASSFISSNQPQHF. CDR3 bases: TGTGCCAGCAGTTTCATATCTAGCAATCAGCCCCAGCATTTT.

This clonotype was counted a few times. V and J are TRBV4-2 and TRBJ1-1, with TRBD1 matching over 10 bases. The CDR3 has 15 amino acids. The V and J ends lost 2 bases and 11 bases, in that order; junction bases with no gene match: 11. The germline V gene has CDR1 LGHNA and CDR2 YNFKEQ. The CDR3 nucleotides read TGTGCCAGCAGCCAACCAACGACAGGGGGCGAGTCGGCTTTCTTT. This codes for CASSQPTTGGESAFF.

This clonotype was seen a few times. The chain is built from TRBV6-6 and TRBJ2-5, with 8 bases matching TRBD2. This CDR3 region has 16 residues. Germline CDR1 and CDR2: MNHNY and SVGAGI (reference sequence). With 7 bases clipped from V and 4 bases from J, the junction kept 14 bases outside the gene matches. The DNA for the CDR3 is TGTGCCAGCACCCCGGATCTAGCGGGTTCTCGAGAGACCCAGTACTTC. Protein product: CASTPDLAGSRETQYF.